Listed below are T cell receptor beta chains from one sample, sequenced in a study of blood T cells in healthy people across ages. TCRdb analysed the 5' RACE reads with MiXCR anew, one entry per CDR3 protein. The sample carries 1.5 million to 2 million distinct CDR3 sequences, about 28% recorded once. The material sequenced was blood. Receptors originate from a woman in her twenties or thirties in good health. Each CDR3 is given with its conserved first and last residue. Fields, in order: J gene, V gene, CDR3 protein.

TRBJ1-1,TRBV12-3/TRBV12-4,CASSPGGQGGTEAFF
TRBJ1-2,TRBV5-1,CASSYGTGAANYGYTF
TRBJ2-3,TRBV20-1,CSARTGEGVDTQYF
NA,TRBV27,CASSLSRRGETQYF
TRBJ1-2,TRBV4-3,CASSHGTANYGYTF
TRBJ2-5,TRBV18,CASSPLNNGETQYF
TRBJ1-2,TRBV29-1,CSADGGTLRSGYTF
TRBJ2-3,TRBV10-3,CAISESRLREPDTQYF
TRBJ2-1,TRBV7-2,CASSPGQYASYNEQFF
TRBJ2-7,TRBV2,CASSERTSGPTYEQYF
TRBJ2-3,TRBV20-1,CSARDTSDTQYF
TRBJ1-1,TRBV25-1,CASSRSGGNTEAFF
NA,TRBV18,CAGSQRGQGAKNRESPYEQYF
TRBJ2-4,TRBV20-1,CSVQRTSGSRAKNIQYF
TRBJ2-3,TRBV7-9,CASSRSGETTDTQYF
TRBJ2-7,TRBV4-1,CASSQGRTDPEQYF
TRBJ1-2,TRBV6-5,CASHRDPRQDYGYTF
TRBJ1-5,TRBV11-2,CASSSLRQGMNQPQHF
TRBJ1-3,TRBV12-3/TRBV12-4,CATEREEDGNTIYF
TRBJ2-5,TRBV7-6,CASSLGPGLAKETQYF
TRBJ2-1,TRBV5-6,CASRTRGTGQETQFF
TRBJ2-3,TRBV18,CASSPSPSGGFTTTDTQYF
TRBJ2-5,TRBV10-2,CASSESLAGEETQYF
TRBJ2-7,TRBV29-1,CSVEFAEAGFPSYEQYF
TRBJ1-2,TRBV29-1,CSVVPPNYGYTF
TRBJ2-2,TRBV12-3/TRBV12-4,CVSPAGQGPTGELFF